These 5 T cell receptor beta chains were all obtained from the same sample, sequenced in a study of T cells after yellow fever vaccination. From the 5' RACE reads, TCRdb called clonotypes with MiXCR, one entry per CDR3 protein. This table holds more than 300,000 distinct CDR3 sequences, around 10% found once. The sample consisted of CD4+ T cells sorted from PBMCs, taken 45 days after the yellow fever booster vaccination. The receptors come from a man aged 18 to 30 who received the YFV17D yellow fever vaccine.

This clonotype occurred a few times. The V and J genes are TRBV29-1 and TRBJ1-2; maybe TRBD1 (5 bases). Trimming cost V 6 bases and J 5 bases, with 7 bases left between them. Germline assignment: CDR1 SQVTM and CDR2 ANQGSEA. This CDR3 contains 10 residues. The CDR3 sequence is CSVAGYGYTF. The CDR3 bases are TGCAGCGTAGCAGGGTATGGCTACACCTTC.

The gene calls are TRBV7-2 and TRBJ2-1; 8 bases map to TRBD2. V lost 5 bases to trimming and J lost 7 bases; unmatched junction nucleotides: 10. This CDR3 region has 15 residues. Per germline, CDR1 SGHTA and CDR2 FQGNSA. The CDR3 region is CASSPGGAAFNEQFF. CDR3 in DNA: TGTGCCAGCAGCCCGGGGGGGGCAGCCTTTAATGAGCAGTTCTTC.

This clonotype appeared many times. The gene calls are TRBV28 and TRBJ2-1; a possible D gene is TRBD2 (5 bases). V gave up 4 bases and J gave up 8 bases, with 15 bases separating them. CDR1 is MDHEN, CDR2 SYDVKM, per germline. This CDR3 spans 14 amino acids. CDR3 in amino acids: CASSSPGGRYEQFF. The CDR3 region has the DNA TGTGCCAGCAGTTCCCCCGGCGGGCGGTATGAGCAGTTCTTC.

The chain joins TRBV12-3 or TRBV12-4 to TRBJ2-5, with 9 positions matching TRBD2. This CDR3 contains 15 residues. V shed 6 bases, J shed 5 bases, and the junction held 10 bases outside the gene matches. Here the CDR3 reads CASRNRGGAGETQYF. CDR3 nucleotides: TGTGCCAGCAGGAATCGCGGGGGGGCCGGGGAGACCCAGTACTTC.

This clonotype was seen more than once but under ten times. This chain uses TRBV5-1 with TRBJ2-3; D gene uncertain. The CDR3 loop spans 13 amino acids. Germline assignment: CDR1 SGHRS and CDR2 YFSETQ. Trimming left V 4 bases short and J 1 base short, with 7 bases between. CDR3 DNA sequence: TGCGCCAGCAGCCAATACCGCACAGATACGCAGTATTTT. This sequence encodes CASSQYRTDTQYF. The whole variable domain, filled in from reference TRBV5-1 and TRBJ2-3, reads KAGVTQTPRYLIKTRGQQVTLSCSPISGHRSVSWYQQTPGQGLQFLFEYFSETQRNKGNFPGRFSGRQFSNSRSEMNVSTLELGDSALYLCASSQYRTDTQYFGPGTRLTVL.